A single sample gave rise to the 24 T cell receptor beta chains below, sequenced in a study of T cells after yellow fever vaccination. MiXCR, applied by TCRdb to the 5' RACE reads, yields one record per CDR3 protein. The sample has more than 95,000 distinct CDR3 sequences; more than 5.5% are singletons. Sequencing used CD4+ T cells sorted from PBMCs, obtained approximately 47 days after the first yellow fever vaccination. These TCRs come from a man between 18 and 29 years old who received the YFV17D yellow fever vaccine.

The sample holds many counts of this clonotype. The chain recombines TRBV14 with TRBJ1-1, with a weak D call TRBD1 (5 bases). V was clipped by 4 bases and J by 6 bases, with 12 bases between them. The CDR3 totals 13 residues. Germline lookup yields CDR1 SGHDN and CDR2 FVKESK. The CDR3 sequence: CASSPWGEPEAFF. In nucleotides, the CDR3 is TGTGCCAGCAGCCCCTGGGGGGAACCTGAAGCTTTCTTT.

This clonotype was observed at least ten times. This chain's CDR3 is CATSRAGAPNEKLFF. Written as DNA, the CDR3 is TGTGCCACCAGCAGAGCAGGGGCTCCGAATGAAAAACTGTTTTTT. This sequence joins TRBV15 and TRBJ1-4, with D possibly TRBD1 on 6 matching bases. CDR1 LNHNV and CDR2 YYDKDF come from the germline V gene (reference sequence). With 1 base removed from V and 5 bases from J, the gap between germline ends came to 11 bases. CDR3 length: 15 residues.

This clonotype was observed at least ten times. The J gene is TRBJ2-6, the V gene TRBV12-3 or TRBV12-4; the D is unclear. V shed 3 bases and J shed 1 base, with 7 bases lying between them. The CDR3 spans 15 residues. In nucleotides, the CDR3 is TGTGCCAGCAGTTTTTGGCTTTCTGGGGCCAACGTCCTGACTTTC. The encoded protein is CASSFWLSGANVLTF.

This clonotype was picked up many times. V usage is TRBV6-1 and J usage is TRBJ2-7, with 9 bases matching TRBD1. Germline V lookup: CDR1 MNHNS, CDR2 SASEGT. The CDR3 totals 13 residues. The V segment lost 8 bases and the J segment 7 bases; nucleotides outside the gene matches: 9. CDR3 DNA: TGTGCCAGCGCGCGGGGACAGGGAAGGGAGCAGTACTTC. Its protein is CASARGQGREQYF.

As to this clonotype: Just one base apart from a much larger clone, this may be a read error. Here the CDR3 reads CDTSDSRDGLTRTQYF. In DNA form, the CDR3 reads TGTGACACCAGTGATTCTAGGGACGGACTCACGCGCACGCAGTATTTT. The chain carries TRBV24-1 and TRBJ2-3; D may match TRBD1 or TRBD2 (5 bases each). The CDR3 consists of 16 residues. Germline values: CDR1 KGHDR, CDR2 SFDVKD.

This clonotype was found a few times. The chain uses TRBV3-1 and TRBJ2-1; no firm D call. The CDR3 is 15 amino acids. CDR1 is LGHDT, CDR2 YNNKEL, per germline (reference sequence). Trimming left V 1 base short and J 5 bases short, with 12 bases between. The CDR3 is CASSQAVLLDNEQFF. In DNA, the CDR3 is TGTGCCAGCAGCCAAGCGGTATTACTCGACAATGAGCAGTTCTTC.

This clonotype was detected many times. This chain links TRBV4-3 with TRBJ2-2; 9 nucleotides match TRBD2. Germline V lookup: CDR1 LGHNA, CDR2 YSLEER. The V segment lost 0 bases and the J segment 4 bases; nucleotides outside the gene matches: 12. CDR3 length equals 19 residues. CDR3 protein: CASSQEPSAGGRSTGELFF. CDR3 sequence (DNA): TGCGCCAGCAGCCAAGAACCGTCTGCGGGGGGGCGATCCACCGGGGAGCTGTTTTTT.

This clonotype was detected many times. The rearrangement uses TRBV12-3 or TRBV12-4 and TRBJ1-2; 11 positions agree with TRBD1. Unmatched junction bases numbered 8, after V lost 1 base and J lost 7 bases. This CDR3 comprises 16 residues. CDR3 in amino acids: CASSLGRTGGGRGYTF. The CDR3 coding sequence is TGTGCCAGCAGTTTAGGGAGGACAGGGGGCGGTCGTGGCTACACCTTC.

This clonotype was picked up many times. The rearrangement joins TRBV5-1 to TRBJ1-2, with D possibly being TRBD1 (5 bases). The CDR3 is 13 amino acids. The V and J ends lost 2 bases and 3 bases respectively, with 8 bases between them. From germline, CDR1 is SGHRS and CDR2 YFSETQ. Here the CDR3 DNA reads TGCGCCAGCAGCTTAGGGGAACACTATGGCTACACCTTC. Residues: CASSLGEHYGYTF.

This clonotype was seen many times. This chain joins TRBV7-2 and TRBJ2-7; 8 positions agree with TRBD2. Germline V gene data show CDR1 as SGHTA and CDR2 as FQGNSA. V trimming: 3 bases; J trimming: 0 bases; junction bases outside the gene matches: 1. The CDR3 is 14 amino acids. CDR3 residues: CASSFSGDSYEQYF. The CDR3 DNA reads as TGTGCCAGCAGCTTTAGCGGGGACTCCTACGAGCAGTACTTC.

This clonotype was detected many times. The V gene is TRBV27, the J gene TRBJ2-7; D not certain. This CDR3 is built from 13 residues. Germline-derived CDR1 and CDR2 are MNHEY and SMNVEV (reference sequence). V lost 1 base and J 0 bases, leaving 4 bases between the germline ends. The CDR3 protein is CASSLYSSYEQYF. As DNA, the CDR3 is TGTGCCAGCAGTTTATACAGCTCCTACGAGCAGTACTTC.

A remark on this clonotype: Given a much more abundant clone one base away, this may be a read error. The J gene is TRBJ1-3, the V gene TRBV7-2; D not certain. Germline lookup yields CDR1 SGHTA and CDR2 FQGNSA. CDR3 length equals 14 residues. The V end was cut by 7 bases, the J end by 4 bases, with 14 bases between. The chain's CDR3 is CASISHPPGNTIYF. For the CDR3, the DNA is TGTGCCAGCATCTCACACCCGCCGGGAAACACCATATATTTT.

This clonotype was recorded a few times. This chain links TRBV18 with TRBJ2-6, with 10 positions matching TRBD1. Germline V gene data show CDR1 as KGHSH and CDR2 as LQKENI. The CDR3 runs 17 residues. V lost 4 bases and J lost 0; bases outside the gene matches: 3. CDR3 bases: TGTGCCAGCTCACGGGGACAGGGGCGCTCTGGGGCCAACGTCCTGACTTTC. Translating gives CASSRGQGRSGANVLTF.

The V gene is TRBV7-3, the J gene TRBJ1-2; D may be TRBD1 (5 bases). The CDR3 loop spans 16 amino acids. The germline V gene has CDR1 SGHTA and CDR2 FQGTGA. V was pared by 5 bases and J by 6 bases, with 22 bases between. Written as DNA, the CDR3 is TGTGCCAGCAGCCCCGATATTTGGGGCTCTTGGGATGGCTACACCTTC. Translated: CASSPDIWGSWDGYTF.

This clonotype was detected many times. This chain links TRBV25-1 with TRBJ2-3; D not certain. V gave up 5 bases and J gave up 2 bases, with 11 bases separating them. Germline V gene data show CDR1 as MGHDK and CDR2 as SYGVNS. The CDR3 covers 14 residues. CDR3 sequence: CASSSVSHTDTQYF. The CDR3 DNA follows: TGTGCCAGCAGTTCTGTCAGCCACACAGATACGCAGTATTTT.

Ten or more counts support this clonotype. V gene TRBV16 combines with J gene TRBJ2-7; TRBD1 might be the D (5 bases). CDR1 and CDR2 (germline): KGHSY, FQNENV. V lost 5 bases and J lost 0, with 11 bases in between. The CDR3 runs 14 residues. CDR3 loop: CASSSSQGSYEQYF. Written as DNA, the CDR3 is TGTGCCAGCAGCAGCTCTCAGGGCTCCTACGAGCAGTACTTC.

CDR3 region: CASSLTHLGGEAFF. CDR3 DNA sequence: TGCGCCAGCAGTCTGACCCACCTGGGGGGTGAAGCTTTCTTT. The chain carries TRBV5-1 and TRBJ1-1; weak D call: TRBD1 (5 bases). The CDR3 is 14 amino acids. With 5 bases removed from V and 7 bases from J, the gap between germline ends came to 18 bases. Germline V CDR1 and CDR2: SGHRS, YFSETQ.

This clonotype was counted many times. The chain carries TRBV20-1 and TRBJ2-2; D is perhaps TRBD2 (6 bases). This CDR3 spans 13 amino acids. Per germline, CDR1 DFQATT and CDR2 SNEGSKA (reference sequence). The V end lost 5 bases, the J end lost 3 bases, and 10 bases lay between the germline ends. The chain's CDR3 is CSARDFYTGELFF. In DNA form, the CDR3 reads TGCAGTGCTCGGGACTTTTACACCGGGGAGCTGTTTTTT.

This clonotype was observed many times. V gene TRBV5-1 combines with J gene TRBJ2-1; 10 bases match TRBD2. The germline V gene encodes CDR1 SGHRS and CDR2 YFSETQ. The CDR3 covers 13 residues. J lost 6 bases, V lost 3 bases, and 0 bases had no gene match. CDR3 sequence reads: CASSSSGGNEQFF. In DNA, the CDR3 is TGCGCCAGCAGCTCTAGCGGGGGCAATGAGCAGTTCTTC. Supplemented by reference TRBV5-1 and TRBJ2-1, the full variable domain reads KAGVTQTPRYLIKTRGQQVTLSCSPISGHRSVSWYQQTPGQGLQFLFEYFSETQRNKGNFPGRFSGRQFSNSRSEMNVSTLELGDSALYLCASSSSGGNEQFFGPGTRLTVL.

This clonotype was recorded many times. This chain links TRBV29-1 with TRBJ2-7; the D is unclear. V lost 4 bases and J 3 bases, leaving 13 bases between the germline ends. The CDR3 sequence is 13 residues long. In germline, CDR1 is SQVTM, CDR2 ANQGSEA. The CDR3 here is CSVVREIFYEQYF. As DNA, the CDR3 is TGCAGCGTTGTAAGGGAAATTTTCTACGAGCAGTACTTC.

This clonotype was detected ten times or more. The gene calls are TRBV24-1 and TRBJ1-4; D is uncertain. V was trimmed by 10 bases and J by 0 bases, leaving 11 bases between them. The V gene's germline CDR1 is KGHDR and CDR2 SFDVKD. The CDR3 sequence is 14 residues long. In DNA form, the CDR3 reads TGTGCCACAAGCTCTGGGGCAACTAATGAAAAACTGTTTTTT. Protein product: CATSSGATNEKLFF.

This clonotype appeared many times. V usage is TRBV20-1 and J usage is TRBJ2-3; 7 nucleotides agree with TRBD2. CDR1 DFQATT and CDR2 SNEGSKA come from the germline V gene (reference sequence). The CDR3 has 15 residues. Trimming removed 3 bases from V and 0 bases from J; junction bases left unmatched: 6. In DNA form, the CDR3 reads TGCAGTGCTAGCGTGGGGGGGGGTAGCACAGATACGCAGTATTTT. It is translated as CSASVGGGSTDTQYF.

The sample holds many counts of this clonotype. V gene TRBV18 combines with J gene TRBJ2-7; the D gene is possibly TRBD1 (6 bases). The V end lost 5 bases, the J end lost 5 bases, and 16 bases lay between the germline ends. Germline V gene data show CDR1 as KGHSH and CDR2 as LQKENI. This CDR3 has 14 amino acids. CDR3 residues: CASSSTGYENEQYV. The CDR3 region has the DNA TGTGCCAGCTCATCTACAGGGTATGAAAACGAGCAGTACGTC.

In its sample, this clonotype was seen many times. The chain combines TRBV7-2 with TRBJ2-4; 11 nucleotides align to TRBD2. There are 15 residues in the CDR3. Losses at the gene ends were 1 base for V and 9 bases for J; bases not matched to a gene: 5. Germline V gene lookup returns CDR1 SGHTA and CDR2 FQGNSA. The CDR3 sequence: CASSLDPSGGSIQYF. The CDR3 bases are TGTGCCAGCAGCTTAGATCCTAGCGGGGGGTCCATTCAGTACTTC.